These 3 T cell receptor beta chains were all obtained from the same sample, sequenced in a study of blood T cell repertoires in COVID-19. Assay used: immunoSEQ multiplex PCR; TCRdb lists only in-frame clones, some missing. The table records about 190,000 clones, less than 85% of them present only once. Sequenced sample: peripheral blood. These receptors originate from a woman between 50 and 59 years old with acute or convalescent COVID-19.

This sequence joins TRBV9 and TRBJ1-1, with 9 nucleotides matching TRBD1. Unmatched junction bases numbered 4, after V lost 3 bases and J lost 4 bases. CDR1 and CDR2 from the germline V gene are SGDLS and YYNGEE. CDR3 length: 14 residues. This CDR3 is CASSGQGVSTEAFF. The CDR3 nucleotides are TGTGCCAGCAGCGGACAGGGGGTATCCACTGAAGCTTTCTTT.

This clone was recorded once. The chain employs TRBV25-1 and TRBJ2-7, with a possible D match to TRBD1 (6 bases). The V gene lost 8 bases and the J gene lost 1 base, with 9 bases spanning the gap. Germline V lookup: CDR1 MGHDK, CDR2 SYGVNS. The length of the CDR3 is 12 residues. The CDR3 spells CASSGQSYEQYF. CDR3 sequence (DNA): TGTGCCAGCTCTGGACAGTCCTACGAGCAGTACTTC.

The chain employs TRBV2 and TRBJ1-5; TRBD1 might be the D (5 bases). The germline V gene has CDR1 SNHLY and CDR2 FYNNEI. This CDR3 is built from 12 residues. The germline V and J ends were trimmed by 7 bases and 10 bases, with 14 bases remaining between them. This chain's CDR3 is CASNADSTPQHF. The CDR3 DNA is TGTGCCAGCAACGCCGACAGCACACCCCAGCATTTT.